Listed here are 18 T cell receptor beta chains from one sample, sequenced in a study of a mutant IDH1 vaccine in newly diagnosed glioma. TCRdb keeps only in-frame clones here, not all; method: immunoSEQ multiplex PCR. Here the sample spans 60,000 to 65,000 clones, 84% being singletons. Time point denoted: week 35, safety follow-up. Vaccination comprised doses that each held 300 ug of mutant IDH1 20-mer peptide, plus topical imiquimod. Antigens of these TCRs are unknown. This specimen consisted of PBMCs, obtained from a glioma patient whose treatment included an IDH1 peptide vaccine. The source of these receptors is a man aged 30-40 years with glioma.

The chain couples TRBV2 to TRBJ1-2, with TRBD1 matching over 9 bases. From germline, CDR1 is SNHLY and CDR2 FYNNEI. CDR3 length: 17 amino acids. Trimming removed 7 bases from V and 7 bases from J; junction bases left unmatched: 19. CDR3 coding DNA: TGTGCCAGCACCATTTTACCGGGACAGGGAGGCCGTGGTGGCTACACCTTC. Protein: CASTILPGQGGRGGYTF.

The rearrangement joins TRBV9 to TRBJ2-2; unclear D gene. This CDR3 contains 14 residues. Looked up from germline, CDR1 is SGDLS and CDR2 is YYNGEE. Trimming took 0 bases from V and 5 from J, leaving 8 bases between them. In DNA form, the CDR3 reads TGTGCCAGCAGCGTAGGTGGGTTAACCGGGGAGCTGTTTTTT. Translating gives CASSVGGLTGELFF.

This clone has only a few counts. This chain links TRBV19 with TRBJ1-1; perhaps TRBD1 as D (6 bases). The V gene's germline CDR1 is LNHDA and CDR2 SQIVND (reference sequence). With 6 bases removed from V and 1 base from J, the gap between germline ends came to 12 bases. The CDR3 extends over 14 amino acids. CDR3 coding DNA: TGTGCCAGTAGCCCCAGGACAGCGAACACTGAAGCTTTCTTT. This sequence encodes CASSPRTANTEAFF.

The sample holds a few counts of this clone. The J gene is TRBJ1-5, the V gene TRBV29-1; TRBD1 aligns across 8 bases. The trim removed 5 bases at V and 6 bases at J, leaving 6 bases unmatched. The V gene's germline CDR1 is SQVTM and CDR2 ANQGSEA. The CDR3 is made up of 13 amino acids. CDR3 bases: TGCAGCGTTCCGCAGGGGGCGGGTCAGCCCCAGCATTTT. This gives the protein CSVPQGAGQPQHF.

This clone was recorded once. This chain links TRBV5-4 with TRBJ2-7; 9 bases map to TRBD1. Unmatched junction bases numbered 10, after V lost 5 bases and J lost 7 bases. The CDR3 has 14 residues. The germline V gene has CDR1 SGHNT and CDR2 YYREEE (reference sequence). The chain's CDR3 is CASRPGTGSGEQYF. CDR3 bases: TGTGCCAGCAGGCCCGGGACAGGGTCTGGGGAGCAGTACTTC.

The V call is TRBV5-4, the J call TRBJ2-7; 7 bases map to TRBD1. This CDR3 contains 19 residues. J was trimmed by 3 bases and V by 0 bases; bases with no gene match: 18. Per germline, CDR1 SGHNT and CDR2 YYREEE (reference sequence). The CDR3 DNA sequence: TGTGCCAGCAGCTTGGCGGGCTGGGACAGAGGACGAACCGGCTACGAGCAGTACTTC. Translated, it gives CASSLAGWDRGRTGYEQYF.

V is TRBV5-4 and J is TRBJ1-2, with 8 bases lining up with TRBD1. V was pared by 1 base and J by 4 bases, with 9 bases of the junction left unmatched. The CDR3 is 16 amino acids. Germline CDR1 reads SGHNT; CDR2 reads YYREEE (reference sequence). The CDR3 here is CASSLYGQGLTYGYTF. Here the CDR3 DNA reads TGTGCCAGCAGCTTGTACGGACAGGGCCTTACCTATGGCTACACCTTC.

The chain uses TRBV28 and TRBJ1-2, with TRBD1 matching 9 bases. CDR3 length: 16 amino acids. With 2 bases clipped from V and 4 bases from J, the junction kept 8 bases outside the gene matches. CDR1 is MDHEN, CDR2 SYDVKM, per germline. The CDR3 DNA follows: TGTGCCAGCAGTTTACCCGGGACAGGGAAGGGCTATGGCTACACCTTC. Translation gives CASSLPGTGKGYGYTF.

V and J are TRBV4-2 and TRBJ2-3; 12 positions match TRBD2. The CDR3 is 17 amino acids. Germline V gene lookup returns CDR1 LGHNA and CDR2 YNFKEQ. V shed 2 bases and J 2 bases; nucleotides not matched to a gene: 5. CDR3 residues: CASSQTSGGPYTDTQYF. CDR3 DNA sequence: TGTGCCAGCAGCCAAACTAGCGGGGGGCCCTACACAGATACGCAGTATTTT.

V is TRBV27 and J is TRBJ1-5; D is ambiguous. CDR1 is MNHEY, CDR2 SMNVEV, per germline (reference sequence). This CDR3 has 14 amino acids. The germline V and J ends were trimmed by 5 bases and 0 bases, with 8 bases remaining between them. CDR3 coding DNA: TGTGCCAGCAGTCGAGACGTTAGCAATCAGCCCCAGCATTTT. Protein product: CASSRDVSNQPQHF.

In DNA, the CDR3 is TGTGCCAGCAGCCGCTCCGGGGGGGTAGGATCTGGAAACACCATATATTTT. Amino acids: CASSRSGGVGSGNTIYF. The chain couples TRBV7-9 to TRBJ1-3, with a weak D call TRBD1 (5 bases). Germline CDR1 is SEHNR and CDR2 is FQNEAQ (reference sequence). Deletions cut 5 bases from V and 1 base from J, with 18 bases between. This CDR3 spans 17 amino acids. The full variable domain, in which reference TRBV7-9 and TRBJ1-3 provide the parts outside the CDR3, is DTGVSQNPRHKITKRGQNVTFRCDPISEHNRLYWYRQTLGQGPEFLTYFQNEAQLEKSRLLSDRFSAERPKGSFSTLEIQRTEQGDSAMYLCASSRSGGVGSGNTIYFGEGSWLTVV.

This clone was counted a few times. This rearrangement joins TRBV6-1 to TRBJ1-6, with D uncertain. The germline CDR1 and CDR2 sequences are MNHNS and SASEGT. The CDR3 contains 14 residues. Trimming left V 6 bases short and J 2 bases short, with 8 bases between. DNA of the CDR3: TGTGCCAGCAGCTCGGGCCCCTATAATTCACCCCTCCACTTT. Translation: CASSSGPYNSPLHF.

The rearrangement joins TRBV4-1 to TRBJ2-3, with a possible D match to TRBD2 (7 bases). Trimming removed 2 bases from V and 5 bases from J, with 17 bases in between. Germline lookup yields CDR1 MGHRA and CDR2 YSYEKL. CDR3 length: 16 residues. Here the CDR3 DNA reads TGCGCCAGCAGCCAAAGTCGTGGGGGGGCCATAGATACGCAGTATTTT. Its translation is CASSQSRGGAIDTQYF.

J is TRBJ2-7 and V is TRBV23-1; 7 positions match TRBD1. TRBV23-1 is given ORF status, its function remaining uncertain. The CDR3 has 15 amino acids. The junction had 10 bases not matched to a gene; V was cut back by 6 bases and J by 2 bases. CDR3 residues: CASRIYGTETYEQYF. The CDR3 bases are TGCGCCAGCAGGATCTATGGGACAGAGACCTACGAGCAGTACTTC.

This rearrangement joins TRBV7-8 to TRBJ2-2, with 8 bases that match TRBD2. The germline V gene encodes CDR1 SGHVS and CDR2 FQNEAQ. There are 15 residues in the CDR3. With V trimmed by 10 bases and J by 4 bases, 11 bases remained unmatched. CDR3: CATSAATSVTGELFF. In DNA form, the CDR3 reads TGTGCCACCTCAGCGGCGACTAGCGTCACCGGGGAGCTGTTTTTT.

The V and J genes are TRBV19 and TRBJ2-2, with TRBD2 identical over 10 bases. With 6 bases clipped from V and 3 bases from J, the junction kept 10 bases outside the gene matches. The CDR3 has 17 amino acids. CDR1 and CDR2 from the germline V gene are LNHDA and SQIVND (reference sequence). The DNA of the CDR3 is TGTGCCAGTAGGCAAGCTGCTAGCGGGGGATACACCGGGGAGCTGTTTTTT. Its protein is CASRQAASGGYTGELFF. The whole variable domain, filled in from reference TRBV19 and TRBJ2-2, reads DGGITQSPKYLFRKEGQNVTLSCEQNLNHDAMYWYRQDPGQGLRLIYYSQIVNDFQKGDIAEGYSVSREKKESFPLTVTSAQKNPTAFYLCASRQAASGGYTGELFFGEGSRLTVL.

This rearrangement joins TRBV7-9 to TRBJ1-1; D perhaps matches TRBD1 (5 bases). The CDR3 runs 13 residues. V was pared by 5 bases and J by 4 bases, with 11 bases between. Germline CDR1 and CDR2: SEHNR and FQNEAQ (reference sequence). CDR3 DNA sequence: TGTGCCAGCAGCCCACAGGCTTCCACTGAAGCTTTCTTT. Amino acid sequence: CASSPQASTEAFF.

J is TRBJ1-2 and V is TRBV18; D is perhaps TRBD1 (5 bases). Deletions cut 5 bases from V and 2 bases from J, with 9 bases between. This CDR3 has 13 residues. Looked up from germline, CDR1 is KGHSH and CDR2 is LQKENI. For the CDR3, the DNA is TGTGCCAGCTCAGACAGTGTGAACTATGGCTACACCTTC. Translated, it gives CASSDSVNYGYTF. The whole variable domain, remainder taken from reference TRBV18 and TRBJ1-2, is NAGVMQNPRHLVRRRGQEARLRCSPMKGHSHVYWYRQLPEEGLKFMVYLQKENIIDESGMPKERFSAEFPKEGPSILRIQQVVRGDSAAYFCASSDSVNYGYTFGSGTRLTVV.